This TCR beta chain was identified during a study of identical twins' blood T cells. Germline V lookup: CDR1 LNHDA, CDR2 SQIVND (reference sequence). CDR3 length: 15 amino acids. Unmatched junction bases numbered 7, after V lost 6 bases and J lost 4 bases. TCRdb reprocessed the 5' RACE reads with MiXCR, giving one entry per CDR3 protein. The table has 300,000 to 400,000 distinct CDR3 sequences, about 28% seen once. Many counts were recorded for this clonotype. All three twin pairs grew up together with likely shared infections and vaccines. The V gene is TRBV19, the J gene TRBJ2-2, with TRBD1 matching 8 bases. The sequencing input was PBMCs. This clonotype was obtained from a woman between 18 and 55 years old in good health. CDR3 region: CASSLRQGSTGELFF. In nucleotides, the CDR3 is TGTGCCAGTAGCCTCAGACAGGGGAGCACCGGGGAGCTGTTTTTT.